This entry concerns a single T cell receptor beta chain. The sample comes from a study of T cell changes during pregnancy in multiple sclerosis. Profiling relied on immunoSEQ multiplex PCR, and the TCRdb table lists in-frame clones only, not all of them. The data show 65,000 to 90,000 clones, around 90% seen once. Germline trimming cut 0 bases from V and 8 bases from J; bases unmatched to any gene: 6. CDR1 is LGHNA and CDR2 is YNFKEQ in the germline V gene. CDR3 length: 14 residues. Here the sequenced sample was CD4+ T cells from peripheral blood mononuclear cells, taken after pregnancy. The rearrangement joins TRBV4-2 to TRBJ1-2; 7 positions agree with TRBD1. The TCR sequence derives from a female donor with multiple sclerosis, enrolled in a pregnancy study. The CDR3 nucleotides read TGTGCCAGCAGCCAAGAGGAGGGGGCTGGGGGCTACACCTTC. Translating it yields CASSQEEGAGGYTF.